This T cell receptor beta chain comes out of a study of PD-1 blockade in classical Hodgkin lymphoma. Repertoires were generated with immunoSEQ multiplex PCR, while TCRdb's copy carries only in-frame clones and drops some. Of about 94,000 clones listed, more than 85% are singletons. Time point defined: cycle 4 day 1 (C4D1), after five to seven weeks of nivolumab. Every patient had relapsed following autologous stem cell transplantation, and cohorts differed in brentuximab vedotin exposure. The CDR3 length is 14 residues. CDR1 is LNHDA and CDR2 is SQIVND in the germline V gene (reference sequence). V dropped 7 bases and J dropped 6 bases, with 19 bases sitting between them.

The J gene is TRBJ2-7, the V gene TRBV19, with D hard to call. This TCR was sampled from a human donor with classical Hodgkin lymphoma. The sample here was peripheral blood mononuclear cells (PBMCs), taken before the fourth cycle of nivolumab. CDR3 amino acids: CASTPGTLMAEQYF. For the CDR3, the DNA is TGTGCCAGTACCCCCGGTACCCTTATGGCCGAGCAGTACTTC.